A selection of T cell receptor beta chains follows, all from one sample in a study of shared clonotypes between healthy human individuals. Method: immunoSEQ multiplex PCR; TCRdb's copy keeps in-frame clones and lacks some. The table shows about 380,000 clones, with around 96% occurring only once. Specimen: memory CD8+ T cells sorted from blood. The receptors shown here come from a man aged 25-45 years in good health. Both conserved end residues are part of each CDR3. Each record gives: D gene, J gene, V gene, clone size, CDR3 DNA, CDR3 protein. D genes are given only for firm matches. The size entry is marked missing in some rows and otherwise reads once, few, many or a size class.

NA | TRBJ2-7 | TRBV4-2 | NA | TGTGCCAGCAGCCAAGATAGGGACTACGAGCAGTACTTC | CASSQDRDYEQYF
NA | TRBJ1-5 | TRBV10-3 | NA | TGTGCCATCAGTGAGGAGAGGGAGTCGCCCCAGCATTTT | CAISEERESPQHF
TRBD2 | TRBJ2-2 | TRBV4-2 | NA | TGTGCCAGCAGCCAAGATAGCGGGAGGGCGAACACCGGGGAGCTGTTTTTT | CASSQDSGRANTGELFF
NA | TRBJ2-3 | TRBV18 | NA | TGTGCCAGCTCACCCCAACTCGGAGGAGGGGGCTCAGATACGCAGTATTTT | CASSPQLGGGGSDTQYF
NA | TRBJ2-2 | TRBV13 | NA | TGTGCCAGCAGCTACCACACCGGGGAGCTGTTTTTT | CASSYHTGELFF
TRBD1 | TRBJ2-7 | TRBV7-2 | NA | TGTGCCAGCACCCTGACAGGGCGATACGAGCAGTACTTC | CASTLTGRYEQYF
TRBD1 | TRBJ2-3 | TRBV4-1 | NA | TGCGCCAGCAGCTTAAAGGTTCCGGACAGGGGGACAGATACGCAGTATTTT | CASSLKVPDRGTDTQYF
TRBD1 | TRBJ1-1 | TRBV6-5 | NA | TGTGCCAGCAGGGGACAGATTAACACTGAAGCTTTCTTT | CASRGQINTEAFF
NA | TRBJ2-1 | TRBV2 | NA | TGTGCCAGCAAGGGCCGTCTAGTCCATGAGCAGTTCTTC | CASKGRLVHEQFF
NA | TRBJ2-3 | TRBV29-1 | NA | TGCAGCACAAACGGGCGGCAGGGCACAGATACGCAGTATTTT | CSTNGRQGTDTQYF
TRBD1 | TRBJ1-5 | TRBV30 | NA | TGTGCCTGGAGTGTACGGGACAGGAGCAATCAGCCCCAGCATTTT | CAWSVRDRSNQPQHF
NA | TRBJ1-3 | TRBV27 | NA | TGTGCCAGCAAAAGAGTATCTGGAAACACCATATATTTT | CASKRVSGNTIYF
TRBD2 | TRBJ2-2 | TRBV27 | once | TGTGCCAGCAGTTTGCTAACTAGCGGGAGACGGTCCGGGGAGCTGTTTTTT | CASSLLTSGRRSGELFF
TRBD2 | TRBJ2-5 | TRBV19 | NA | TGTGCCAGTAGTCCACTAGCGGGAGAAGAGACCCAGTACTTC | CASSPLAGEETQYF
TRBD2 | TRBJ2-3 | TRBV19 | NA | TGTGCCAGTAGGGGACTAGCGGGTGTTAGCACAGATACGCAGTATTTT | CASRGLAGVSTDTQYF
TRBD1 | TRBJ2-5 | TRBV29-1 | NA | TGCAGCATTGAGGGACAGGGAGAGACCCAGTACTTC | CSIEGQGETQYF
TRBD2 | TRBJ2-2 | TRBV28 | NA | TGTGCCAGCAGTTTTTTGGCGGGAGGGCCTGTGGAGCTGTTTTTT | CASSFLAGGPVELFF
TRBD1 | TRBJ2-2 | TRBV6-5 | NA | TGTGCCAGCAGGTGGGACAGGGAGGCCGGGGAGCTGTTTTTT | CASRWDREAGELFF
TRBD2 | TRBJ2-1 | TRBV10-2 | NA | TGCGCCAGCAGTGGTCAGCGGGATGTCGAGCAGTTCTTC | CASSGQRDVEQFF
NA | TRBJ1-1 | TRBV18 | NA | TGTGCCAGCTCACCACTGAGGGGGAACACTGAAGCTTTCTTT | CASSPLRGNTEAFF
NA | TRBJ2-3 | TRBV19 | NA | TGTGCCAGTAGTCTCACAGATACGCAGTATTTT | CASSLTDTQYF
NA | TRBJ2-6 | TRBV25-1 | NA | TGTGCCACCTTTACGTCTGGGGCCAACGTCCTGACTTTC | CATFTSGANVLTF
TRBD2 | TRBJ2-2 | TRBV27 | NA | TGTGCCAGCAGTCTCCGGACTAGCGTGAACACCGGGGAGCTGTTTTTT | CASSLRTSVNTGELFF
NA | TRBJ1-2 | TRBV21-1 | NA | TGTGCCAGCAGCAAACCCCCATCATATGGCTACACCTTC | CASSKPPSYGYTF
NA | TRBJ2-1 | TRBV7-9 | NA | TGTGCCAGCAGCCCCATCGGGGGAGGCGTCAATGAGCAGTTCTTC | CASSPIGGGVNEQFF
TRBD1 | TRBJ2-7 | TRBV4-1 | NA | TGCGCCAGCAGCCCTGACAGGGGCTCCTACGAGCAGTACTTC | CASSPDRGSYEQYF
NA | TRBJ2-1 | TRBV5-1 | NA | TGCGCCAGCAGCTTGAGCAATGAGCAGTTCTTC | CASSLSNEQFF
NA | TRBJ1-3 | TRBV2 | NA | TGTGCCAGCAGTGAAGGGGAACTCCAAGGAACTTGGGGAAACACCATATATTTT | CASSEGELQGTWGNTIYF
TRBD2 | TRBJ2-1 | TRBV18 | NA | TGTGCCAGCTCACGAACTAGCGGGAGAGCCTACAATGAGCAGTTCTTC | CASSRTSGRAYNEQFF
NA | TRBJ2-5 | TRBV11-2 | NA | TGTGCCAGCAAGCTTCGACCTAATTACCAAGAGACCCAGTACTTC | CASKLRPNYQETQYF
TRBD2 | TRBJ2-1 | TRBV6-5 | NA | TGTGCCAGCAGACCGGGACTAGCGGTTAACAATGAGCAGTTCTTC | CASRPGLAVNNEQFF
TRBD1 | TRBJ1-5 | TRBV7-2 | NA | TGTGCCAGCAGCTCTCAGGGGGCAGGCAATCAGCCCCAGCATTTT | CASSSQGAGNQPQHF
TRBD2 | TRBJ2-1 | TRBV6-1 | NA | TGTGCCAGCAGACTAGCGGGAGGCAATGAGCAGTTCTTC | CASRLAGGNEQFF
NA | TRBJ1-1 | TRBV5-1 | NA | TGCGCCAGCAGCCGAACAAACATCGAGGGAGCTTTCTTT | CASSRTNIEGAFF
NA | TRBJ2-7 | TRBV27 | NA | TGTGCCAGCAGACAGGTAGGGGCCTACGAGCAGTACTTC | CASRQVGAYEQYF
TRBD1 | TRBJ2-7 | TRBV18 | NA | TGTGCCAGCTCATATGGACAGGGGGCCTACGAGCAGTACTTC | CASSYGQGAYEQYF
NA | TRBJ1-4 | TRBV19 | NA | TGTGCCAGTAGTCCTAACCCCCCGTCGGGACGGAATGAAAAACTGTTTTTT | CASSPNPPSGRNEKLFF
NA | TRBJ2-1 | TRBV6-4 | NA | TGTGCCAGCAGTGACTCGATAGCGTTAGCCGACAATGAGCAGTTCTTC | CASSDSIALADNEQFF